One and the same sample provided the 7 T cell receptor beta chains below, sequenced in a study of T cells in Graves' hyperthyroidism and ophthalmopathy (dated by TCRdb to 2018 to 2020). The method behind the library was multiplex PCR. This sample was sequenced with an Illumina HiSeq 2000. The TCR beta CDR3 regions were amplified from the RNA transcripts. The first round of RT-PCR for the TCR CDR3 was performed with the HTBI primer set and the Qiagen OneStep RT-PCR kit. TCRdb's own reprocessing of the public reads used fastp at Q25 and MiXCR and kept productive beta chains. Each record represents a unique CDR3 protein, reported with the most common genes and DNA among its rows. Across this sample there are under 550,000 distinct CDR3 sequences, with roughly 15% seen only once. The top ten hold around 5.3% of the sample. Source material: blood. Receptors originate from a woman between 18 and 29 years old with Graves' hyperthyroidism.

This clonotype has a count of ten or more. V is TRBV28 and J is TRBJ2-7, with 9 bases matching TRBD1. The J segment lost 6 bases and the V segment lost 5 bases, leaving 8 bases of the junction unmatched. Per germline, CDR1 MDHEN and CDR2 SYDVKM. The CDR3 has 14 residues. The CDR3: CASSPGQGIVEQYF. The CDR3 DNA sequence: TGTGCCAGCAGTCCGGGACAGGGCATCGTCGAGCAGTACTTC.

Ten or more counts support this clonotype. The rearrangement joins TRBV13 to TRBJ2-7; 10 nucleotides line up with TRBD2. Germline trimming cut 5 bases from V and 5 bases from J; bases unmatched to any gene: 9. This CDR3 region has 15 residues. Germline V gives CDR1 PRHDT, CDR2 FYEKMQ (reference sequence). For the CDR3, the DNA is TGTGCCAGCAGCGCGGCAGGGCTAGCGGGAGACGAGCAGTACTTC. Protein product: CASSAAGLAGDEQYF.

This clonotype was picked up many times. This chain links TRBV20-1 with TRBJ2-7; D is ambiguous. Germline CDR1 reads DFQATT; CDR2 reads SNEGSKA (reference sequence). The CDR3 runs 12 residues. V was cut by 6 bases and J by 0 bases, with 9 bases left in between. The DNA of the CDR3 is TGCAGTGCCCGTAAACTCTCCTACGAGCAGTACTTC. As protein: CSARKLSYEQYF.

V gene TRBV9 combines with J gene TRBJ2-1; TRBD2 matches 7 bases. V shed 2 bases, J shed 7 bases, and the junction held 9 bases outside the gene matches. CDR3 length: 15 residues. CDR1 and CDR2 (germline): SGDLS, YYNGEE. The CDR3 protein is CASSVDAGVSNEQFF. Written as DNA, the CDR3 is TGTGCCAGCAGCGTTGATGCGGGAGTATCTAATGAGCAGTTCTTC. The variable domain in full, completed from reference TRBV9 and TRBJ2-1, reads DSGVTQTPKHLITATGQRVTLRCSPRSGDLSVYWYQQSLDQGLQFLIQYYNGEERAKGNILERFSAQQFPDLHSELNLSSLELGDSALYFCASSVDAGVSNEQFFGPGTRLTVL.

Note on this clonotype: The junction shows a germline mismatch at one end, possibly a read error. In nucleotides, the CDR3 is TGTGCCACCAACAGAGATGGACTCGGATACGGTTCTTACAATGAGCAGTTCTTC. Its protein is CATNRDGLGYGSYNEQFF. The chain is built from TRBV15 and TRBJ2-1; D perhaps matches TRBD2 (5 bases). Germline CDR1 LNHNV, CDR2 YYDKDF (reference sequence). The CDR3 covers 18 residues.

This clonotype was picked up a small number of times. The CDR3 DNA follows: TGCAGCGCCACAACAGCTACCTACGAGCAGTACTTC. Translated, it gives CSATTATYEQYF. The chain recombines TRBV29-1 with TRBJ2-7; D is uncertain. Deletions cut 7 bases from V and 2 bases from J, with 12 bases between. Germline assignment: CDR1 SQVTM and CDR2 ANQGSEA. The CDR3 runs to 12 residues.

The table lists this clonotype with many counts. The rearrangement uses TRBV20-1 and TRBJ2-1; 7 bases fit TRBD2. Germline values: CDR1 DFQATT, CDR2 SNEGSKA (reference sequence). Germline trimming cut 2 bases from V and 5 bases from J; bases unmatched to any gene: 0. The CDR3 totals 12 residues. In nucleotides, the CDR3 is TGCAGTGCTAGACTAGCGGACAATGAGCAGTTCTTC. Its protein product is CSARLADNEQFF.